Following are 19 T cell receptor beta chains from one sample sequenced in a study of shared clonotypes between healthy human individuals. Data came from immunoSEQ multiplex PCR; TCRdb stores just in-frame clones and leaves some out. The table records approximately 2.3 million clones, 90% to 95% of them present only once. The specimen was naive CD4+ T cells from PBMCs. The subset here: CD45RA+ positively selected. The source of these receptors is a man in his late teens or twenties in good health. Some clones in this sample may be carry-over from other donors' samples.

This clone was observed once. The chain has TRBV28 and TRBJ2-7; D call uncertain. V lost 6 bases and J lost 4, with 7 bases in between. The CDR3 consists of 11 residues. Germline CDR1 reads MDHEN; CDR2 reads SYDVKM. CDR3 bases: TGTGCCAGCAGGACTCAGTACGAGCAGTACTTC. Translation gives CASRTQYEQYF.

The chain joins TRBV4-2 to TRBJ2-3; 10 bases fit TRBD2. V shed 4 bases, J shed 8 bases, and the junction held 9 bases outside the gene matches. This CDR3 is built from 15 residues. Germline values: CDR1 LGHNA, CDR2 YNFKEQ. Written as DNA, the CDR3 is TGTGCCAGCAGCCCAGGGACTAGCGACGTGGGTACGCAGTATTTT. Protein: CASSPGTSDVGTQYF.

The V gene is TRBV15, the J gene TRBJ1-1, with D possibly TRBD1 on 5 matching bases. CDR3 size: 14 residues. With 0 bases removed from V and 4 bases from J, the gap between germline ends came to 9 bases. The germline V gene has CDR1 LNHNV and CDR2 YYDKDF (reference sequence). CDR3 loop: CATSRDQGRTEAFF. The CDR3 nucleotides read TGTGCCACCAGCAGAGATCAGGGACGCACTGAAGCTTTCTTT.

The V and J genes are TRBV5-1 and TRBJ2-5; 10 bases line up with TRBD2. V dropped 0 bases and J dropped 5; count of bases not matched to a gene: 4. Germline lookup yields CDR1 SGHRS and CDR2 YFSETQ. This CDR3 contains 15 residues. The CDR3, as DNA: TGCGCCAGCAGCTTGGTACTAGCGGGACGGGAGACCCAGTACTTC. Protein: CASSLVLAGRETQYF.

The rearrangement links TRBV21-1 to TRBJ2-6; TRBD1 is the table's D call and was not checked against the DNA. TRBV21-1 is recorded as a pseudogene. The CDR3 covers 19 residues. The CDR3 reads CASSKGGGGPTSGANVLTF. CDR3 nucleotide sequence: TGTGCCAGCAGCAAAGGAGGAGGGGGCCCTACCTCTGGGGCCAACGTCCTGACTTTC.

The chain couples TRBV5-1 to TRBJ2-7; D may be TRBD1 (6 bases). V was clipped by 3 bases and J by 4 bases, with 14 bases between them. CDR1 SGHRS and CDR2 YFSETQ come from the germline V gene. The CDR3 is 14 amino acids. CDR3 DNA sequence: TGCGCCAGCAGCTCGGACAGTTTCTCTTACGAGCAGTACTTC. Its protein product is CASSSDSFSYEQYF.

J is TRBJ1-4 and V is TRBV19; D gene ambiguous. CDR3 length: 14 amino acids. The V gene lost 1 base and the J gene lost 5 bases, with 8 bases spanning the gap. The germline V gene encodes CDR1 LNHDA and CDR2 SQIVND (reference sequence). CDR3 nucleotide sequence: TGTGCCAGTAGTATAGGAGGTAACAATGAAAAACTGTTTTTT. This codes for CASSIGGNNEKLFF. Filled out from reference TRBV19 and TRBJ1-4, the complete variable domain reads DGGITQSPKYLFRKEGQNVTLSCEQNLNHDAMYWYRQDPGQGLRLIYYSQIVNDFQKGDIAEGYSVSREKKESFPLTVTSAQKNPTAFYLCASSIGGNNEKLFFGSGTQLSVL.

The J gene is TRBJ2-7, the V gene TRBV7-9, with 8 bases identical to TRBD2. J lost 0 bases, V lost 1 base, and 2 bases had no gene match. CDR3 length: 15 residues. Per the germline V gene, CDR1 is SEHNR and CDR2 is FQNEAQ (reference sequence). The CDR3 DNA sequence: TGTGCCAGCAGCTTAGACGGGGGGGGCTCCTACGAGCAGTACTTC. Translating gives CASSLDGGGSYEQYF. The variable domain in full, completed from reference TRBV7-9 and TRBJ2-7, reads DTGVSQNPRHKITKRGQNVTFRCDPISEHNRLYWYRQTLGQGPEFLTYFQNEAQLEKSRLLSDRFSAERPKGSFSTLEIQRTEQGDSAMYLCASSLDGGGSYEQYFGPGTRLTVT.

The gene calls are TRBV4-2 and TRBJ2-3, with D possibly TRBD2 on 5 matching bases. The V and J ends lost 1 base and 5 bases respectively, with 13 bases between them. The CDR3 totals 15 residues. The germline gives CDR1 LGHNA, CDR2 YNFKEQ. CDR3 coding DNA: TGTGCCAGCAGCCAAGGGGCGGGCCGGGTAGATACGCAGTATTTT. This encodes CASSQGAGRVDTQYF.

The chain recombines TRBV29-1 with TRBJ1-4; tentatively, D is TRBD1 (5 bases). V was pared by 4 bases and J by 4 bases, with 10 bases between. Per germline, CDR1 SQVTM and CDR2 ANQGSEA. The CDR3 extends over 13 amino acids. The CDR3 bases are TGCAGCGTTGGGGGCAGAAATAATGAAAAACTGTTTTTT. Protein product: CSVGGRNNEKLFF.

This clone was observed a single time. The rearrangement uses TRBV28 and TRBJ2-7; D gene unclear. Germline V gene lookup returns CDR1 MDHEN and CDR2 SYDVKM. CDR3 size: 14 residues. The germline V and J ends were trimmed by 5 bases and 5 bases, with 16 bases remaining between them. The DNA of the CDR3 is TGTGCCAGCAGTCCGGCCTCTCTAGGGAACGAGCAGTACTTC. Translating it yields CASSPASLGNEQYF.

About this clone itself: Other DNA sequences in this sample translate to the same CDR3. The chain carries TRBV6-5 and TRBJ2-7, with D unclear. The V gene lost 0 bases and the J gene lost 3 bases, with 6 bases spanning the gap. The CDR3 runs 13 residues. Per germline, CDR1 MNHEY and CDR2 SVGAGI. The CDR3 DNA is TGTGCCAGCAGTTACTCCGGTCTCTACGAGCAGTACTTC. Amino acid sequence: CASSYSGLYEQYF.

V gene TRBV5-6 combines with J gene TRBJ1-4; D unresolved. The CDR3 loop spans 16 amino acids. Trimming left V 0 bases short and J 5 bases short, with 14 bases between. Per the germline V gene, CDR1 is SGHDT and CDR2 is YYEEEE. This CDR3 reads CASSLDWGGGNEKLFF. For the CDR3, the DNA is TGTGCCAGCAGCTTGGACTGGGGAGGCGGAAATGAAAAACTGTTTTTT.

The CDR3 nucleotides read TGTGCCAGCAGCGCCCAGACAGGGAAGGGCTACGAGCAGTACTTC. Translation: CASSAQTGKGYEQYF. The V call is TRBV9, the J call TRBJ2-7; TRBD1 aligns across 7 bases. V gave up 3 bases and J gave up 3 bases; unmatched junction bases: 9. The CDR3 sequence is 15 residues long. The germline V gene encodes CDR1 SGDLS and CDR2 YYNGEE.

This clone was counted once. This chain connects TRBV29-1 to TRBJ1-2; D is ambiguous. Germline V gives CDR1 SQVTM, CDR2 ANQGSEA. Between the trimmed V and J ends, which lost 3 bases and 7 bases, there was a span of 3 bases. The length of the CDR3 is 9 residues. The CDR3 sequence: CSVDSGYTF. CDR3 DNA sequence: TGCAGCGTTGATTCTGGCTACACCTTC.

V usage is TRBV28 and J usage is TRBJ1-4; D is unresolved. The length of the CDR3 is 12 residues. Germline loops: CDR1 MDHEN, CDR2 SYDVKM. With 7 bases removed from V and 8 bases from J, the gap between germline ends came to 11 bases. The CDR3 region has the DNA TGTGCCAGCACTCCAGGAGCCGAAAAACTGTTTTTT. This codes for CASTPGAEKLFF. The full variable domain, its missing parts supplied by reference TRBV28 and TRBJ1-4, is DVKVTQSSRYLVKRTGEKVFLECVQDMDHENMFWYRQDPGLGLRLIYFSYDVKMKEKGDIPEGYSVSREKKERFSLILESASTNQTSMYLCASTPGAEKLFFGSGTQLSVL.

The chain is built from TRBV6-5 and TRBJ1-1, with a tentative D call TRBD1 (5 bases). Germline assignment: CDR1 MNHEY and CDR2 SVGAGI. CDR3 length equals 15 residues. V shed 7 bases and J shed 5 bases, with 20 bases lying between them. CDR3 nucleotide sequence: TGTGCCAGCATTGGGGCAGGGATACTCGGTACTGAAGCTTTCTTT. Translation gives CASIGAGILGTEAFF.

The chain recombines TRBV5-1 with TRBJ1-5, with TRBD1 matching 7 bases. The germline CDR1 and CDR2 sequences are SGHRS and YFSETQ. Unmatched junction bases numbered 2, after V lost 0 bases and J lost 2 bases. This CDR3 is built from 15 residues. CDR3 loop: CASSLAGTGNQPQHF. Here the CDR3 DNA reads TGCGCCAGCAGCTTGGCCGGGACAGGCAATCAGCCCCAGCATTTT.

The chain uses TRBV27 and TRBJ2-7, with TRBD1 matching 9 bases. CDR1 and CDR2 from the germline V gene are MNHEY and SMNVEV (reference sequence). This CDR3 spans 17 amino acids. The junction had 15 bases not matched to a gene; V was cut back by 5 bases and J by 4 bases. This CDR3 reads CASSPGPGQGTLYEQYF. CDR3 in DNA: TGTGCCAGCAGTCCGGGACCGGGACAGGGTACCCTATACGAGCAGTACTTC.